This T cell receptor (beta chain) was sequenced in a study of blood T cell repertoires in COVID-19 (dated by TCRdb to 2018 to 2020). Notes on the research overall: The collaborator samples originated in the United States, Italy and Spain and spanned the acute and convalescent phases of COVID-19. Nearly every sample came with metadata listing a de-identified subject ID, COVID-19 status, age in years and sex. The repertoires were released in a freely available public database meant as a resource for research on the immune response to SARS-CoV-2. Samples came from the ongoing ImmuneRACE study (first 160 participants) plus 1,254 subjects from 6 global collaborators. Where available, HLA class I and class II types were obtained from metadata supplied by the sample provider rather than from assay-based typing. Deeply sampled blood TCRbeta repertoires from subjects exposed to, actively infected with, or recovered from COVID-19 were included in the dataset. The prospective study material was composed of cDNA or gDNA derived from T cells, B-cell-depleted T cells, or PBMCs.

Whole blood was collected in K2EDTA tubes by collaborating institutions according to the institutions' own protocols. Collaborator samples were shipped for TCRbeta analysis as frozen whole blood, isolated PBMCs, or DNA extracted from either sample type. The CDR3 holds 14 amino acids from the cysteine to the phenylalanine. Just the 42-base CDR3 DNA is kept, in frame starting at base 1. In the germline V gene, CDR1 corresponds to MNHEY and CDR2 to SVGAGI. Unmatched junction bases come to 4, with V trimmed by 7 bases and J by 0 bases. The immunoSEQ Assay, a bias-controlled multiplex PCR, was used to amplify TCRbeta CDR3 regions from genomic DNA. Per the original workflow: The number of nucleated cells in each sample was estimated by amplification of reference gene primers within the assay. To quantify the absolute abundance of each unique TCRbeta CDR3 rearrangement, sequence reads were collapsed and filtered. For each sample, productive Simpson clonality was calculated as the square root of Simpson's diversity index across productive rearrangements. Drawn from immuneACCESS, this table holds only the in-frame rearrangements with V and J called that TCRdb kept. Clones are partly lost; checked studies trace under half to an unresolved V gene and leave the rest unexplained. From that table come the V and J calls and clone size; the DNA was used to work out D and trimming. The sample contains around 27,000 clones, 90% to 95% of them found a single time. About 4% of the sample belongs to the ten largest clones.

Comments on this clone: It lacks a known antigen. No base-level quality is on record; no much larger clone is a single base apart.

General findings and caveats noted by the study authors: The quantity of clinical and demographic metadata differed by source and by participant and was supplied without curation.

The V gene is TRBV6-5 and the J gene is TRBJ2-3, and 7 junctional nucleotides match TRBD2. Sequencing was performed on peripheral blood. This clonotype was obtained from a human donor with active COVID-19. The donor label of this sample is uncertain. The nucleotides read TGTGCCAGCATCGCTAGCGGAAGCACAGATACGCAGTATTTT. Its product reads: CASIASGSTDTQYF.